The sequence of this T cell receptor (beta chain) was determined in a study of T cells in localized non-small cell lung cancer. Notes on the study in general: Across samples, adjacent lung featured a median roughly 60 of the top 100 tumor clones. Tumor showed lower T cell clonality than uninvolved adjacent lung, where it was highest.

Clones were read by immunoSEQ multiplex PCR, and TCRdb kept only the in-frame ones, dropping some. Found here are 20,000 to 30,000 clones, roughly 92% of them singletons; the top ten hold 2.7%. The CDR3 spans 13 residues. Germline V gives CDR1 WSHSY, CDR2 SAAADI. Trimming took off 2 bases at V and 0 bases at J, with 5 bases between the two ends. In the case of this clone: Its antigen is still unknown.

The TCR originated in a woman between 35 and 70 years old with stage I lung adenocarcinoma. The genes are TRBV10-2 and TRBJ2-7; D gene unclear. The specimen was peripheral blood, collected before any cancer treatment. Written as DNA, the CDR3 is TGCGCCAGCAGTGAGGGCATCTCCTACGAGCAGTACTTC. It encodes CASSEGISYEQYF.